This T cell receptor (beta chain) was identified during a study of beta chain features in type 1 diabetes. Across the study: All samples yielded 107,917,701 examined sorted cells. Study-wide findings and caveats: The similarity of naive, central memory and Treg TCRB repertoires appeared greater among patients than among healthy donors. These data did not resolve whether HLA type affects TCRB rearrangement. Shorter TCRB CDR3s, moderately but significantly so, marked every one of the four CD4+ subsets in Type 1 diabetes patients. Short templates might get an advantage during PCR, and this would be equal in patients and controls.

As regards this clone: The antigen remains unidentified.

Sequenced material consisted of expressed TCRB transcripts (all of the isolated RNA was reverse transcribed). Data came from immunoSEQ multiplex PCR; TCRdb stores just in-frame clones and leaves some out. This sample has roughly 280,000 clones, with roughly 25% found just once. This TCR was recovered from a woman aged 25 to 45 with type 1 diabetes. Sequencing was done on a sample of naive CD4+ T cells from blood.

The CDR3, as DNA: TGTGCCAGCAGCGGATCCCCGGGACAGGGGAATGAAAAACTGTTTTTT. It specifies CASSGSPGQGNEKLFF. The chain links TRBV9 to TRBJ1-4; 10 bases match TRBD1. With V trimmed by 3 bases and J by 5 bases, 7 bases remained unmatched. Germline CDR1 is SGDLS and CDR2 is YYNGEE. The CDR3 contains 16 residues.